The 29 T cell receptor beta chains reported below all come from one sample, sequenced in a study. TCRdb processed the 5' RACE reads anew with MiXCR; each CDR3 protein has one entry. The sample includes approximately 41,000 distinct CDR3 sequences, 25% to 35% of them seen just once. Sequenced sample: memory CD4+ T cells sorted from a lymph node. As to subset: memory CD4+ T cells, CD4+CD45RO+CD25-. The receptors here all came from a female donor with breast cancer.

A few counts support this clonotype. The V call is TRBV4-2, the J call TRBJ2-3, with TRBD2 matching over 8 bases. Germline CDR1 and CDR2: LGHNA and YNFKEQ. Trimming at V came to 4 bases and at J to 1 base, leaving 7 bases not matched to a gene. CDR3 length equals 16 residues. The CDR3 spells CASSPYGAGGTDTQYF. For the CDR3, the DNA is TGTGCCAGCAGCCCCTATGGAGCGGGAGGCACAGATACGCAGTATTTT.

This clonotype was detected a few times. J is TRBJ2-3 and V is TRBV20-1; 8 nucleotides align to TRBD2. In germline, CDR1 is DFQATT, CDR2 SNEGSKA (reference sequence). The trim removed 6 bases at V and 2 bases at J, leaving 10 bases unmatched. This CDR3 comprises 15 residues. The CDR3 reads CSAPSLAANTDTQYF. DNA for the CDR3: TGCAGTGCCCCCTCACTAGCGGCGAACACAGATACGCAGTATTTT.

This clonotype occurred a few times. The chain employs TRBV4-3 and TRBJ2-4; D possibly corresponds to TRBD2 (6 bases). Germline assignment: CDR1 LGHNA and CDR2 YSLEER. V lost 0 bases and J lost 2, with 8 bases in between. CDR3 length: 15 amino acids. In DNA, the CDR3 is TGCGCCAGCAGCCAAGATGGGGGGACCAAAAACATTCAGTACTTC. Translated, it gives CASSQDGGTKNIQYF.

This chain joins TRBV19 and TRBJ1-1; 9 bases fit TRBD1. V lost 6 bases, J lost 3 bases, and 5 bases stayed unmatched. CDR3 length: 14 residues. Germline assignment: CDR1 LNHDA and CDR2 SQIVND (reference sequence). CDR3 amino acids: CASSNRGQDTEAFF. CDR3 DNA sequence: TGTGCCAGTAGCAACAGGGGGCAGGACACTGAAGCTTTCTTT.

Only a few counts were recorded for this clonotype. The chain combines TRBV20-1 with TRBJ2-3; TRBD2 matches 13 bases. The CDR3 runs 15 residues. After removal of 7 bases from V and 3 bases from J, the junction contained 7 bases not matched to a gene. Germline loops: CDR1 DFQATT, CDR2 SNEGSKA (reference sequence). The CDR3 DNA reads TGCAGTGTAATTACGGGACTAGCGGGGACAGATACGCAGTATTTT. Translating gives CSVITGLAGTDTQYF.

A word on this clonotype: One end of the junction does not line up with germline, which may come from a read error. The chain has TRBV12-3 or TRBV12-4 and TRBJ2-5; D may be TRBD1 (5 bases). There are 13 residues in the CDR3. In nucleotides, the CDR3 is TGTGCCAGCAGTATACAGGTACTGGAGATCCAGTACTTC. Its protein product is CASSIQVLEIQYF.

The CDR3 sequence is CASSLGRTGSGTGELFF. The CDR3 DNA follows: TGCGCCAGCAGCTTGGGTCGGACAGGGTCGGGCACCGGGGAGCTGTTTTTT. V usage is TRBV5-1 and J usage is TRBJ2-2, with TRBD1 matching 8 bases. The CDR3 contains 17 residues. CDR1 and CDR2 from the germline V gene are SGHRS and YFSETQ. V was pared by 0 bases and J by 4 bases, with 8 bases of the junction left unmatched.

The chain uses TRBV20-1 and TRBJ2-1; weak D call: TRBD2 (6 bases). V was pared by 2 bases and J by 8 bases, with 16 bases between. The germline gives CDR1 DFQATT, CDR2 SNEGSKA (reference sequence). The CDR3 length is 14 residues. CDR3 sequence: CSARSGGAIDEQFF. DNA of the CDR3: TGCAGTGCTAGATCAGGAGGGGCGATCGATGAGCAGTTCTTC.

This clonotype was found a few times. The CDR3 DNA reads TGTGCCAGCTGCAGGGGGCTATCCGGGGAGCTGTTTTTT. This sequence encodes CASCRGLSGELFF. The J gene is TRBJ2-2, the V gene TRBV3-1; 8 bases map to TRBD1. V gave up 8 bases and J gave up 6 bases; unmatched junction bases: 5. Germline V CDR1 and CDR2: LGHDT, YNNKEL (reference sequence). This CDR3 region has 13 residues.

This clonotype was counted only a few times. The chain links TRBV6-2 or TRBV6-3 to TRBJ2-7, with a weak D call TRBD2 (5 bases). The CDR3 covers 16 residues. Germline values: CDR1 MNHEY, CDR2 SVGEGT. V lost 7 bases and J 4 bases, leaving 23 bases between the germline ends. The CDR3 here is CASTEPPAGRLYEQYF. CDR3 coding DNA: TGTGCCAGCACTGAACCGCCGGCGGGTCGTTTGTACGAGCAGTACTTC.

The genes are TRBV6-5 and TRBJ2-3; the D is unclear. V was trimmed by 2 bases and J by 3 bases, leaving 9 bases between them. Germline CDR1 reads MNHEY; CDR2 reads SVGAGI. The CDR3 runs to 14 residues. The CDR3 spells CASSYGVRTDTQYF. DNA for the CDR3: TGTGCCAGCAGTTACGGGGTCAGGACAGATACGCAGTATTTT.

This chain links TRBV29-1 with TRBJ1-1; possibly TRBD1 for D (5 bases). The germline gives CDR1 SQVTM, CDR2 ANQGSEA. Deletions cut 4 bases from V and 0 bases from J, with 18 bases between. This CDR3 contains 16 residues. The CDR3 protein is CSVAGNPLELNTEAFF. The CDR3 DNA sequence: TGCAGCGTTGCAGGGAACCCTCTAGAATTGAACACTGAAGCTTTCTTT. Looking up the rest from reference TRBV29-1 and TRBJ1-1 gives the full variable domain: SAVISQKPSRDICQRGTSLTIQCQVDSQVTMMFWYRQQPGQSLTLIATANQGSEATYESGFVIDKFPISRPNLTFSTLTVSNMSPEDSSIYLCSVAGNPLELNTEAFFGQGTRLTVV.

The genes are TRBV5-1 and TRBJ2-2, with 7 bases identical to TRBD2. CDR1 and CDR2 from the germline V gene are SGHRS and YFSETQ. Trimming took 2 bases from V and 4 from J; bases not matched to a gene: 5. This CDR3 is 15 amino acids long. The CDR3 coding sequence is TGCGCCAGCAGCTTCGCTGGCGGGAGCACCGGGGAGCTGTTTTTT. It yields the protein CASSFAGGSTGELFF. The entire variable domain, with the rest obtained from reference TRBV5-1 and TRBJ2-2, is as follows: KAGVTQTPRYLIKTRGQQVTLSCSPISGHRSVSWYQQTPGQGLQFLFEYFSETQRNKGNFPGRFSGRQFSNSRSEMNVSTLELGDSALYLCASSFAGGSTGELFFGEGSRLTVL.

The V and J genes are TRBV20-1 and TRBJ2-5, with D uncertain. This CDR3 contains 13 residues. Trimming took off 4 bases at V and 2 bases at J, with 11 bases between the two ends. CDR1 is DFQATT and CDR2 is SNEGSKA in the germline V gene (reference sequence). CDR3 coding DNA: TGCAGTGCTATCGGTGCAGATCAAGAGACCCAGTACTTC. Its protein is CSAIGADQETQYF.

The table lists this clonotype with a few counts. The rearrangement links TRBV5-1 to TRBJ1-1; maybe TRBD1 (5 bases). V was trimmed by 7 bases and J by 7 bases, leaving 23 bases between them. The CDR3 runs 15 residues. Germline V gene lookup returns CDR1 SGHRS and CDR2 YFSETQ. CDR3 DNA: TGCGCCAGCGTCCATACAACGCCAGGGCGGGATGAAGCTTTCTTT. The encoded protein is CASVHTTPGRDEAFF.

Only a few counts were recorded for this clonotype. The CDR3 loop is CSARRGGGDEGEQFF. Written as DNA, the CDR3 is TGCAGTGCTAGACGAGGCGGGGGAGATGAGGGTGAGCAGTTCTTC. This chain connects TRBV20-1 to TRBJ2-1; 7 bases are shared with TRBD2. Germline V gene data show CDR1 as DFQATT and CDR2 as SNEGSKA (reference sequence). This CDR3 region has 15 residues. After removal of 2 bases from V and 9 bases from J, the junction contained 13 bases not matched to a gene.

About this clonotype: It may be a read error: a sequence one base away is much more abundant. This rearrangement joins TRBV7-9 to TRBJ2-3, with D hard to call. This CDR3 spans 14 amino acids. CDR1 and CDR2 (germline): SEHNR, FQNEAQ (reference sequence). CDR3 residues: CTSSAGVTTDTQYF. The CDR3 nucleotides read TGTACCAGCAGCGCTGGTGTGACCACAGATACGCAGTATTTT.

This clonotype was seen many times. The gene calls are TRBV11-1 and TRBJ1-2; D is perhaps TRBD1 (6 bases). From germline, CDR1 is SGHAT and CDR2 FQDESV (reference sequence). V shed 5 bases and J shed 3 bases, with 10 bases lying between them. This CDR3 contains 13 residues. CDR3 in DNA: TGTGCCAGCAGCCTGGACAGTTACTATGGCTACACCTTC. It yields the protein CASSLDSYYGYTF.

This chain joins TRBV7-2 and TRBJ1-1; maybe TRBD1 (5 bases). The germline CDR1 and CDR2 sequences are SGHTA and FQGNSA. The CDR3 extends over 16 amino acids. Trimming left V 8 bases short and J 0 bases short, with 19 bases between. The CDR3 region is CASGRSVGALNTEAFF. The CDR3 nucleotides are TGTGCCAGCGGCCGATCGGTAGGGGCCTTGAACACTGAAGCTTTCTTT.

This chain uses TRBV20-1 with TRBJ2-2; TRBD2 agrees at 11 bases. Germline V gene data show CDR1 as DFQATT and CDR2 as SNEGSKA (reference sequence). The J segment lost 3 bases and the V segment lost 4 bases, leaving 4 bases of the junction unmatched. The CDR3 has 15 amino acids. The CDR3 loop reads CSAIYSGGDTGELFF. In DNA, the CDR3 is TGCAGTGCTATTTATAGCGGGGGGGACACCGGGGAGCTGTTTTTT.

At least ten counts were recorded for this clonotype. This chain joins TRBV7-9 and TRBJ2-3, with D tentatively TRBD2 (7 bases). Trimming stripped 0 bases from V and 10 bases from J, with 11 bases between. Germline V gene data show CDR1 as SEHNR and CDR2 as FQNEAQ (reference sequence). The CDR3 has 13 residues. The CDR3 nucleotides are TGTGCCAGCAGCTTAGCGGGGGGGGCGGCGCAGTATTTT. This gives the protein CASSLAGGAAQYF. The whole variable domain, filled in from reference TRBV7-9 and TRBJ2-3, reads DTGVSQNPRHKITKRGQNVTFRCDPISEHNRLYWYRQTLGQGPEFLTYFQNEAQLEKSRLLSDRFSAERPKGSFSTLEIQRTEQGDSAMYLCASSLAGGAAQYFGPGTRLTVL.

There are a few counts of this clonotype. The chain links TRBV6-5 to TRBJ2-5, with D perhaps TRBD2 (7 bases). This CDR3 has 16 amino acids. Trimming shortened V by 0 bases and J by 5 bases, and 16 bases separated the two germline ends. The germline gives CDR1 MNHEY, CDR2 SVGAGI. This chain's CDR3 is CASSYSGAGVGETQYF. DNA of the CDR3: TGTGCCAGCAGTTACTCGGGGGCGGGAGTGGGGGAGACCCAGTACTTC.

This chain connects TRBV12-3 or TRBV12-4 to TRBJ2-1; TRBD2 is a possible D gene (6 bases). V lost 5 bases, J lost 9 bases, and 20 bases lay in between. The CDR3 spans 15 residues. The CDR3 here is CASSPQGLPRAEQFF. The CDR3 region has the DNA TGTGCCAGCAGTCCTCAGGGACTCCCACGTGCTGAGCAGTTCTTC.

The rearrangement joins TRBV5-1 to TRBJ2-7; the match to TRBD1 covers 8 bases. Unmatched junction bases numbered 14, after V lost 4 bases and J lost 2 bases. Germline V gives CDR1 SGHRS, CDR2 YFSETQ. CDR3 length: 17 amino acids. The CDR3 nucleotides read TGCGCCAGCAGCCTACCAAAACAGGGGGAAAAGCCCTACGAGCAGTACTTC. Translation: CASSLPKQGEKPYEQYF.

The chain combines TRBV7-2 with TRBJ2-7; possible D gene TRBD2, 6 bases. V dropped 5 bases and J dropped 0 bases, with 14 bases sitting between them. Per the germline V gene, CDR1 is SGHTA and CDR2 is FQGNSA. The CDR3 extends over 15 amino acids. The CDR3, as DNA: TGTGCCAGCAGCATAAATCGGGGGAGCTCCTACGAGCAGTACTTC. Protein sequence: CASSINRGSSYEQYF.

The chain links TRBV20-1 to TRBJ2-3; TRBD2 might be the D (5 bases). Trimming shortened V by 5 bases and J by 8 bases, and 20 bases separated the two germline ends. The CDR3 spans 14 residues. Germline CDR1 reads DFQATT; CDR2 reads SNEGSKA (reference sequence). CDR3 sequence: CSAPRLEEDGTQYF. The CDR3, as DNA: TGCAGTGCTCCCCGCCTAGAGGAGGATGGTACGCAGTATTTT.

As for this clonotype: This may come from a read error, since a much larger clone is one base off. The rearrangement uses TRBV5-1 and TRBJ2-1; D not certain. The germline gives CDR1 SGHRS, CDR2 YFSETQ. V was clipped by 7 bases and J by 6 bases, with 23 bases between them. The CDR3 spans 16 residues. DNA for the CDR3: TGCGCCAGCGGCGGTGGTCCCATGCCACGGGCCAATGAGCAGTTCTTC. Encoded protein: CASGGGPMPRANEQFF.

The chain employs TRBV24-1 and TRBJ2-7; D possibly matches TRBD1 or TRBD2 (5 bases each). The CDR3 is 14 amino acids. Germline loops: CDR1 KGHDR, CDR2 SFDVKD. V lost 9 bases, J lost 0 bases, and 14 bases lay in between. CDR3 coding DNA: TGTGCCACCGCGCCGGGGCAGGACTCCTACGAGCAGTACTTC. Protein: CATAPGQDSYEQYF.

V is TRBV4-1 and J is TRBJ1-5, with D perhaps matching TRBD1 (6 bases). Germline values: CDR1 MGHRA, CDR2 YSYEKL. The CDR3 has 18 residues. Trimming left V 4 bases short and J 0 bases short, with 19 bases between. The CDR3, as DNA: TGCGCCAGCAGCCGGACAGCCTATGGGGATTATAGCAATCAGCCCCAGCATTTT. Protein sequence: CASSRTAYGDYSNQPQHF.